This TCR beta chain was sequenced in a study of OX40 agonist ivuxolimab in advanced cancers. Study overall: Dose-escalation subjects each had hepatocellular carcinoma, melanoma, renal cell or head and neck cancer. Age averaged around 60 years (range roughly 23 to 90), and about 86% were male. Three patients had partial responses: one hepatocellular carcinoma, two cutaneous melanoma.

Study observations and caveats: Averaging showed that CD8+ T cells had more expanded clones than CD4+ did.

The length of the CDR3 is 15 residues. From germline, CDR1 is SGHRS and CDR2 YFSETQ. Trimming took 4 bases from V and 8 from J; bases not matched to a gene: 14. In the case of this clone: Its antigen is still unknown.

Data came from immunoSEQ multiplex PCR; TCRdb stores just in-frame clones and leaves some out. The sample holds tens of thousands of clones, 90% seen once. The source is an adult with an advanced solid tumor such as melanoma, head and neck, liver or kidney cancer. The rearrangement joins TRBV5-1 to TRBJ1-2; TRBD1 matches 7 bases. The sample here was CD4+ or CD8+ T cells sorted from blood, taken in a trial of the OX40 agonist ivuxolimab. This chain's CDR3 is CASSLGTASARGYTF. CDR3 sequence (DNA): TGCGCCAGCAGCCTCGGGACAGCTTCTGCAAGGGGCTACACCTTC.